This T cell receptor beta chain appears in the sequencing data of a study of shared clonotypes between healthy human individuals. Notes on the study in general: On the whole, naive subsets had larger estimated richness than memory subsets had. The authors sampled blood alone, and tissue repertoires likely differ.

A word on this clone: Its antigen is unidentified.

V was pared by 3 bases and J by 6 bases, with 11 bases between. The CDR3 has 13 amino acids. CDR1 is KGHSH, CDR2 LQKENI, per germline. The data were produced by immunoSEQ multiplex PCR, yet TCRdb's version contains in-frame clones alone and is incomplete. The sample records a few million clones, about 90% being singletons. This receptor was taken from a young man in good health. Some clones in this sample may be carry-over from other donors' samples. The V gene is TRBV18, the J gene TRBJ1-1; no clear D gene. Sequencing was performed on naive CD4+ T cells from PBMCs. Subset defined: CD45RA+ positively selected. CDR3 DNA: TGTGCCAGCTCACCGGGTTTGGCCGCTGAAGCTTTCTTT. This sequence encodes CASSPGLAAEAFF. The complete variable domain, with remaining parts taken from reference TRBV18 and TRBJ1-1, reads NAGVMQNPRHLVRRRGQEARLRCSPMKGHSHVYWYRQLPEEGLKFMVYLQKENIIDESGMPKERFSAEFPKEGPSILRIQQVVRGDSAAYFCASSPGLAAEAFFGQGTRLTVV.